This T cell receptor beta chain was sequenced during a study of CD8+ T cells in alopecia areata. Study context: People stayed on tofacitinib for 6 to 18 months, then stopped the drug for 6 months.

The authors extracted RNA and reverse transcribed it into cDNA as the sequencing template. Profiling relied on immunoSEQ multiplex PCR, and the TCRdb table lists in-frame clones only, not all of them. The sample includes about 280,000 clones, 58% of them seen just once. The V gene lost 7 bases and the J gene lost 5 bases, with 7 bases spanning the gap. This CDR3 has 11 amino acids. The germline CDR1 and CDR2 sequences are SGHRS and YFSETQ. Concerning this clone: Antigen: not known.

Indicated treatment: oral pan-JAK inhibitor, 5-10 mg twice daily. Peripheral blood and lesional scalp punch biopsies were taken from alopecia areata patients. Starting from PBMCs, sorting isolated CD4+ and CD8+ T cells. Study-level findings and limits: Because of a solitary nonresponder, the connection of baseline CD8+ expansion to response stays uncertain.

This receptor was taken from a human donor with alopecia areata. The starting material was CD4+ T cells sorted from blood, obtained at week 24, from a patient treated with tofacitinib. This rearrangement joins TRBV5-1 to TRBJ2-1; no firm D call. CDR3 loop: CASALHNEQFF. The CDR3 nucleotides read TGCGCCAGCGCCCTACACAATGAGCAGTTCTTC.